This T cell receptor beta chain was identified in a study of shared clonotypes between healthy human individuals. The authors divided CD4+ cells into CD45RA+ naive and CD45RA-negative memory subsets. The CDR3 totals 15 residues. Trimming stripped 2 bases from V and 0 bases from J, with 10 bases between. Germline CDR1 reads MNHEY; CDR2 reads SVGAGI. The assay was immunoSEQ multiplex PCR, and TCRdb's table has in-frame clones only and misses some. The repertoire holds roughly 2.5 million clones, with roughly 92% as singletons. The sample consisted of naive CD4+ T cells sorted from blood. Subset in this sample: CD45RA+ positively selected. The chain links TRBV6-5 to TRBJ1-1, with D possibly matching TRBD1 (5 bases). The origin of this receptor is a man younger than 35 in good health. The CDR3 DNA reads TGTGCCAGCAGTTACGACCCGACAGTGAACACTGAAGCTTTCTTT. Translating it yields CASSYDPTVNTEAFF.